These 18 T cell receptor beta chains were sequenced from one sample in a study of blood T cell repertoires in COVID-19. Sequenced by immunoSEQ multiplex PCR; TCRdb stores in-frame clones only, minus some. The sample includes approximately 260,000 clones, around 82% of them seen just once. Sequencing was performed on PBMCs or T cells enriched from blood (not recorded which). These receptors were collected from a man in his fifties or sixties who had recovered from COVID-19.

This chain uses TRBV7-2 with TRBJ2-3; unclear D gene. This CDR3 has 15 amino acids. Trimming removed 3 bases at V and 2 bases at J, with 12 bases between. Per germline, CDR1 SGHTA and CDR2 FQGNSA. The DNA of the CDR3 is TGTGCCAGCAGCTTTAAGGCGGCCAACACAGATACGCAGTATTTT. As protein: CASSFKAANTDTQYF.

The chain links TRBV5-6 to TRBJ2-3; D is uncertain. V gave up 4 bases and J gave up 0 bases, with 9 bases separating them. Germline V gene data show CDR1 as SGHDT and CDR2 as YYEEEE. The CDR3 is 14 amino acids. The CDR3 region has the DNA TGTGCCAGCAGCCCCGGGTTTAGCACAGATACGCAGTATTTT. Protein sequence: CASSPGFSTDTQYF.

This clone was detected only once. The V call is TRBV9, the J call TRBJ2-5; D may be TRBD2 (6 bases). V shed 2 bases and J shed 0 bases, with 11 bases lying between them. Per germline, CDR1 SGDLS and CDR2 YYNGEE. The CDR3 totals 15 residues. The CDR3 DNA is TGTGCCAGCAGCGTGCCAGGACTACACCAAGAGACCCAGTACTTC. The encoded protein is CASSVPGLHQETQYF.

The V and J genes are TRBV10-3 and TRBJ1-5; TRBD1 agrees at 9 bases. The V gene end was trimmed by 5 bases and the J gene end by 3 bases; junction bases not matched to a gene: 5. CDR1 is ENHRY and CDR2 is SYGVKD in the germline V gene. The CDR3 runs 15 residues. The CDR3: CAISLGTGLNQPQHF. Here the CDR3 DNA reads TGTGCCATCAGTTTAGGGACAGGGCTCAATCAGCCCCAGCATTTT.

V gene TRBV19 combines with J gene TRBJ1-1; 7 bases agree with TRBD1. Germline V gene lookup returns CDR1 LNHDA and CDR2 SQIVND (reference sequence). This CDR3 has 14 residues. V trimming: 8 bases; J trimming: 1 base; junction bases outside the gene matches: 7. The CDR3 DNA reads as TGTGCCAGTGGGAGACAGGGTCAGAACACTGAAGCTTTCTTT. Amino acids: CASGRQGQNTEAFF.

The chain carries TRBV28 and TRBJ1-5, with D perhaps TRBD1 (5 bases). The CDR3 spans 16 residues. The V gene lost 4 bases and the J gene lost 6 bases, with 19 bases spanning the gap. Germline CDR1 reads MDHEN; CDR2 reads SYDVKM. The CDR3 is CASSSLLRTLRQPQHF. The DNA for the CDR3 is TGTGCCAGCAGTTCCCTCCTGCGGACATTGCGTCAGCCCCAGCATTTT.

V is TRBV7-8 and J is TRBJ2-1; perhaps TRBD2 as D (6 bases). Trimming removed 5 bases at V and 1 base at J, with 12 bases between. CDR3 length equals 15 residues. CDR1 is SGHVS and CDR2 is FQNEAQ in the germline V gene. For the CDR3, the DNA is TGTGCCAGCAGCCCTTCGGAGGGGTCCTACAATGAGCAGTTCTTC. Translating gives CASSPSEGSYNEQFF.

The chain combines TRBV2 with TRBJ1-5, with D perhaps TRBD1 (6 bases). Germline V gene lookup returns CDR1 SNHLY and CDR2 FYNNEI. V lost 4 bases to trimming and J lost 5 bases, with 12 bases between them. The CDR3 is made up of 14 amino acids. This CDR3 is CASSGGRGYQPQHF. The CDR3 nucleotides are TGTGCCAGCAGTGGAGGCAGGGGCTATCAGCCCCAGCATTTT.

The chain combines TRBV2 with TRBJ2-1; D perhaps matches TRBD2 (5 bases). Germline CDR1 is SNHLY and CDR2 is FYNNEI. V was clipped by 3 bases and J by 14 bases, with 17 bases between them. There are 13 residues in the CDR3. The CDR3 DNA reads as TGTGCCAGCAGTGACCCACTAGTCTTGGAAAAGTTCTTC. Encoded protein: CASSDPLVLEKFF.

This chain's CDR3 is CASSLRQTTGELFF. In DNA, the CDR3 is TGTGCCAGCAGCTTACGACAGACCACCGGGGAGCTGTTTTTT. The chain couples TRBV7-3 to TRBJ2-2; D may be TRBD1 (5 bases). Per the germline V gene, CDR1 is SGHTA and CDR2 is FQGTGA. Trimming removed 2 bases at V and 4 bases at J, with 8 bases between. This CDR3 has 14 amino acids.

This rearrangement joins TRBV11-2 to TRBJ2-7; 14 nucleotides match TRBD2. The CDR3 runs to 18 residues. Germline lookup yields CDR1 SGHAT and CDR2 FQNNGV. J was trimmed by 4 bases and V by 4 bases; bases with no gene match: 12. In DNA, the CDR3 is TGTGCCAGCAGCTCCCCGACTAGCGGGAGGGTAAGGGGATACGAGCAGTACTTC. This encodes CASSSPTSGRVRGYEQYF.

CDR3 coding DNA: TGTGCCAGCAGTGAGGGACAGGGAAGCAATGAGCAGTTCTTC. Amino acid sequence: CASSEGQGSNEQFF. The V gene is TRBV6-1, the J gene TRBJ2-1; 9 nucleotides line up with TRBD1. Germline CDR1 and CDR2: MNHNS and SASEGT. The CDR3 extends over 14 amino acids. V lost 3 bases, J lost 6 bases, and 3 bases stayed unmatched.

The chain is built from TRBV28 and TRBJ2-1; 7 nucleotides line up with TRBD2. The CDR3 spans 13 residues. J was trimmed by 0 bases and V by 10 bases; bases with no gene match: 3. Germline CDR1 is MDHEN and CDR2 is SYDVKM. The CDR3 here is CAIAGVSYNEQFF. DNA for the CDR3: TGTGCCATTGCGGGAGTCTCCTACAATGAGCAGTTCTTC.

This clone was detected a few times. V and J are TRBV9 and TRBJ1-1; no clear D. Trimming removed 0 bases at V and 1 base at J, with 7 bases between. The CDR3 has 14 amino acids. Germline loops: CDR1 SGDLS, CDR2 YYNGEE. CDR3 in amino acids: CASSVVTSNTEAFF. The CDR3 DNA follows: TGTGCCAGCAGCGTAGTTACATCGAACACTGAAGCTTTCTTT.

The chain is built from TRBV25-1 and TRBJ1-4; TRBD1 matches at 7 bases. V was pared by 4 bases and J by 5 bases, with 4 bases of the junction left unmatched. Germline V lookup: CDR1 MGHDK, CDR2 SYGVNS. This CDR3 is 14 amino acids long. CDR3 region: CASSGGQKNEKLFF. Written as DNA, the CDR3 is TGTGCCAGCAGTGGGGGACAGAAGAATGAAAAACTGTTTTTT.

This rearrangement joins TRBV10-3 to TRBJ1-2, with D possibly TRBD1 on 5 matching bases. V was cut by 5 bases and J by 3 bases, with 7 bases left in between. The CDR3 runs 12 residues. The germline V gene encodes CDR1 ENHRY and CDR2 SYGVKD. The CDR3 spells CAISTGDYGYTF. The CDR3 coding sequence is TGTGCCATCAGTACAGGTGACTATGGCTACACCTTC.

This clone was recorded many times. The chain couples TRBV6-2 or TRBV6-3 to TRBJ2-2, with D perhaps matching TRBD1 (5 bases). The germline V and J ends were trimmed by 4 bases and 5 bases, with 8 bases remaining between them. Germline V lookup: CDR1 MNHEY, CDR2 SVGEGT. This CDR3 comprises 13 residues. CDR3 DNA sequence: TGTGCCAGCAGTTCACAGGAGACCGGGGAGCTGTTTTTT. Protein: CASSSQETGELFF.

Remarks on this clone: The identical CDR3 is also encoded by other nucleotide sequences in the sample. The chain joins TRBV19 to TRBJ2-7, with 11 bases aligning to TRBD1. V lost 4 bases and J lost 2; bases outside the gene matches: 1. Germline CDR1 reads LNHDA; CDR2 reads SQIVND (reference sequence). This CDR3 has 14 residues. The DNA of the CDR3 is TGTGCCAGTAGTACGGGACAGGGGGCCTACGAGCAGTACTTC. Translated, it gives CASSTGQGAYEQYF.